This T cell receptor (beta chain) was recorded in a study of shared clonotypes between healthy human individuals. Study summary: Donors, aged 18 to 49, were a couple of women and a few men.

Clones were sequenced by immunoSEQ multiplex PCR, and TCRdb holds only the in-frame ones, with some missing. The sample includes about a million clones, around three quarters of them seen just once. Adult donors, all healthy and HIV-negative, had no recent acute infections or vaccinations. Study-level findings and limits: Naive subsets usually exceeded memory subsets in estimated richness.

A few counts support this clone. What it recognizes is unknown. Sequences were obtained from memory CD4+ T cells sorted from blood. Documented subset: CD45RA-negative fraction. The sequence derives from a man aged 18 to 30 in good health.

In DNA form, the CDR3 reads TGTGCCAGCAGCCCCGGGACAGGGGGTCTGTTCTTC. Amino acids: CASSPGTGGLFF. The chain is built from TRBV7-2 and TRBJ2-1; 11 bases fit TRBD1. This CDR3 comprises 12 residues. The ends lost 5 bases at V and 15 bases at J; junction bases unmatched: 6. CDR1 is SGHTA and CDR2 is FQGNSA in the germline V gene.